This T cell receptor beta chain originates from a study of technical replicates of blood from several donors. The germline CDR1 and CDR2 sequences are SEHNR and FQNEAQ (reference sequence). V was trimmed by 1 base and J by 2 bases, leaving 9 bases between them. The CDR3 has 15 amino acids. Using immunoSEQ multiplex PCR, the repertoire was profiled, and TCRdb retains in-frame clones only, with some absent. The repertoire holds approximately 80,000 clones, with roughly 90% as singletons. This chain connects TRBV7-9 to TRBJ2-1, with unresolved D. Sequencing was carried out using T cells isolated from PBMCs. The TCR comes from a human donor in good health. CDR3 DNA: TGTGCCAGCAGCTTAGATCCTAGGCCCTACAATGAGCAGTTCTTC. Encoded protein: CASSLDPRPYNEQFF.